These 3 T cell receptor beta chains were all obtained from the same sample, sequenced in a study of blood T cell repertoires in COVID-19. Produced via immunoSEQ multiplex PCR; TCRdb's table is partial and in-frame only. The sample carries 250,000 to 300,000 clones, roughly four fifths recorded once. What was sequenced was PBMCs or T cells enriched from blood (not recorded which). The receptor source for this set is a man aged 25 to 40 with acute COVID-19.

The V and J genes are TRBV18 and TRBJ2-7, with D perhaps matching TRBD2 (6 bases). Germline V gene data show CDR1 as KGHSH and CDR2 as LQKENI. The CDR3 is 13 amino acids. V lost 9 bases and J 3 bases, leaving 15 bases between the germline ends. Here the CDR3 reads CASSARERYEQYV. The DNA of the CDR3 is TGTGCCAGTTCAGCACGGGAGCGCTACGAGCAGTACGTC.

This clone was found once. The gene calls are TRBV28 and TRBJ1-1; D is perhaps TRBD1 (5 bases). This CDR3 is built from 12 residues. Germline CDR1 reads MDHEN; CDR2 reads SYDVKM. The V gene lost 2 bases and the J gene lost 8 bases, with 9 bases spanning the gap. CDR3 sequence: CASSLTQGEAFF. CDR3 in DNA: TGTGCCAGCAGTTTAACCCAGGGAGAAGCTTTCTTT.

The chain joins TRBV7-8 to TRBJ2-7; 7 nucleotides match TRBD1. The germline CDR1 and CDR2 sequences are SGHVS and FQNEAQ. The V gene end was trimmed by 0 bases and the J gene end by 2 bases; junction bases not matched to a gene: 10. The length of the CDR3 is 17 residues. CDR3 nucleotides: TGTGCCAGCAGCTTAGCGATCTCGGGGACAGTTGCCTACGAGCAGTACGTC. As protein: CASSLAISGTVAYEQYV.